This is a list of T cell receptor beta chains from one sample in a study of regulatory T cells in long-lasting Graves disease. TCRdb redid the calling of the multiplex PCR reads with MiXCR, one entry per CDR3 protein. This table has 350,000 to 500,000 distinct CDR3 sequences, approximately 22% appearing once. The sample was peripheral blood mononuclear cells (PBMCs), taken when the disease was refractory, from a patient treated with antithyroid drugs. The origin of the receptors is a female donor with Graves disease. CDR3s include the opening cysteine and the closing phenylalanine or tryptophan. Each record gives: D gene, V gene, clone size, J gene, CDR3 protein, CDR3 DNA. A D gene is named only where the DNA matches it firmly. Size tells how often a clone was seen (once, few, many) or the class of an expanded clone, and some rows leave it out.

D gene: -; V gene: TRBV14; clone size: -; J gene: TRBJ1-6; CDR3 protein: CASSLQVPNSPLHF; CDR3 DNA: TGTGCCAGCAGCCTGCAGGTCCCCAATTCACCCCTCCACTTT
D gene: -; V gene: TRBV24-1; clone size: -; J gene: TRBJ2-2; CDR3 protein: CTTSDPTVNTGELFF; CDR3 DNA: TGTACCACCAGTGACCCGACAGTGAACACCGGGGAGCTGTTTTTT
D gene: -; V gene: TRBV5-1; clone size: -; J gene: TRBJ2-7; CDR3 protein: CASSPRWEGVEQYF; CDR3 DNA: TGCGCCAGCAGCCCCCGGTGGGAAGGGGTCGAGCAGTACTTC
D gene: TRBD1; V gene: TRBV3-1; clone size: many; J gene: TRBJ1-4; CDR3 protein: CASSGSGTVIEKLFF; CDR3 DNA: TGTGCCAGCAGCGGATCCGGGACAGTGATTGAAAAACTGTTTTTT
D gene: TRBD2; V gene: TRBV10-2; clone size: -; J gene: TRBJ2-7; CDR3 protein: CASRSGGSAAYEQYF; CDR3 DNA: TGCGCCAGCAGGAGTGGCGGGAGTGCAGCCTACGAGCAGTACTTC
D gene: TRBD1; V gene: TRBV24-1; clone size: few; J gene: TRBJ2-7; CDR3 protein: CATSDFLGQGVNEQYF; CDR3 DNA: TGTGCCACCAGTGATTTCTTGGGACAGGGGGTCAACGAGCAGTACTTC
D gene: -; V gene: TRBV7-2; clone size: many; J gene: TRBJ1-1; CDR3 protein: CASSLAPTGNTEAFF; CDR3 DNA: TGTGCCAGCAGCTTAGCCCCGACGGGCAACACTGAAGCTTTCTTT
D gene: TRBD1; V gene: TRBV27; clone size: many; J gene: TRBJ2-7; CDR3 protein: CASSFTGGRYEQYF; CDR3 DNA: TGTGCCAGCAGTTTCACAGGGGGCAGGTACGAGCAGTACTTC
D gene: TRBD2; V gene: TRBV2; clone size: few; J gene: TRBJ2-3; CDR3 protein: CASRIGTSGTDTQYF; CDR3 DNA: TGTGCCAGCAGGATCGGGACTAGCGGCACAGATACGCAGTATTTT
D gene: -; V gene: TRBV27; clone size: few; J gene: TRBJ1-3; CDR3 protein: CASRGFSGNTIYF; CDR3 DNA: TGTGCCAGCAGGGGGTTCTCGGGAAACACCATATATTTT
D gene: TRBD2; V gene: TRBV28; clone size: -; J gene: TRBJ2-5; CDR3 protein: CASSSPSGSHETQYF; CDR3 DNA: TGTGCCAGCAGTTCTCCTAGCGGGAGTCACGAGACCCAGTACTTC
D gene: -; V gene: TRBV5-1; clone size: once; J gene: TRBJ2-3; CDR3 protein: CASSDQGNPLTDTQYF; CDR3 DNA: TGCGCCAGCAGCGACCAGGGGAATCCCCTCACAGATACGCAGTATTTT
D gene: -; V gene: TRBV6-2/TRBV6-3; clone size: many; J gene: TRBJ1-5; CDR3 protein: CASSAGPVNQPQHF; CDR3 DNA: TGTGCCAGCAGTGCAGGGCCAGTCAATCAGCCCCAGCATTTT
D gene: -; V gene: TRBV5-8; clone size: many; J gene: TRBJ1-5; CDR3 protein: CASSLAALSNQPQHF; CDR3 DNA: TGTGCCAGCAGCTTGGCGGCACTTAGCAATCAGCCCCAGCATTTT
D gene: -; V gene: TRBV6-1; clone size: many; J gene: TRBJ1-5; CDR3 protein: CASSEADGGNQPQHF; CDR3 DNA: TGTGCCAGCAGTGAAGCGGACGGCGGCAATCAGCCCCAGCATTTT
D gene: TRBD1; V gene: TRBV25-1; clone size: many; J gene: TRBJ1-1; CDR3 protein: CASNLRETGTGAMIGKNTEAFF; CDR3 DNA: TGTGCCAGCAACCTACGGGAGACCGGGACAGGGGCCATGATTGGGAAGAACACTGAAGCTTTCTTT
D gene: -; V gene: TRBV28; clone size: many; J gene: TRBJ1-2; CDR3 protein: CASSFPTTVWAPNYGYTF; CDR3 DNA: TGTGCCAGCAGTTTTCCTACGACGGTGTGGGCGCCTAACTATGGCTACACCTTC
D gene: -; V gene: TRBV5-6; clone size: -; J gene: TRBJ2-7; CDR3 protein: CASSMHSYEQYF; CDR3 DNA: TGTGCCAGCAGCATGCACTCCTACGAGCAGTACTTC
D gene: -; V gene: TRBV3-1; clone size: many; J gene: TRBJ2-5; CDR3 protein: CASSQGGTVETQYF; CDR3 DNA: TGTGCCAGCAGCCAAGGGGGTACCGTGGAGACCCAGTACTTC
D gene: -; V gene: TRBV2; clone size: few; J gene: TRBJ1-2; CDR3 protein: CISKWGVNYGYTF; CDR3 DNA: TGTATATCAAAGTGGGGAGTGAACTATGGCTACACCTTC
D gene: -; V gene: TRBV14; clone size: few; J gene: TRBJ2-7; CDR3 protein: CASSQEAAGPRLEQYF; CDR3 DNA: TGTGCCAGCAGCCAAGAAGCGGCGGGGCCCCGTCTGGAGCAGTACTTC
D gene: -; V gene: TRBV6-2/TRBV6-3; clone size: -; J gene: TRBJ2-2; CDR3 protein: CASSYSWEGGELFF; CDR3 DNA: TGTGCCAGCAGTTACAGTTGGGAAGGTGGGGAGCTGTTTTTT
D gene: TRBD1; V gene: TRBV6-5; clone size: -; J gene: TRBJ1-1; CDR3 protein: CASSYWDRGFEAFF; CDR3 DNA: TGTGCCAGCAGTTATTGGGACAGGGGGTTTGAAGCTTTCTTT
D gene: TRBD1; V gene: TRBV7-9; clone size: -; J gene: TRBJ2-7; CDR3 protein: CANSGQGSEQYF; CDR3 DNA: TGTGCCAACAGCGGACAGGGTTCCGAGCAGTACTTC
D gene: TRBD2; V gene: TRBV11-2; clone size: few; J gene: TRBJ2-1; CDR3 protein: CASLSGSIYNEQFF; CDR3 DNA: TGTGCCAGCCTTAGCGGGAGTATATACAATGAGCAGTTCTTC
D gene: TRBD1; V gene: TRBV6-1; clone size: -; J gene: TRBJ2-6; CDR3 protein: CATLRQGAAGANVLTF; CDR3 DNA: TGTGCCACCCTGAGACAGGGGGCGGCTGGGGCCAACGTCCTGACTTTC
D gene: -; V gene: TRBV20-1; clone size: few; J gene: TRBJ1-2; CDR3 protein: CSAEGGYGYTF; CDR3 DNA: TGCAGTGCTGAGGGAGGTTATGGCTACACCTTC
D gene: TRBD2; V gene: TRBV4-2; clone size: -; J gene: TRBJ2-1; CDR3 protein: CASSQGLSGNAYNEQFF; CDR3 DNA: TGTGCCAGCAGCCAAGGTCTTAGCGGGAACGCCTACAATGAGCAGTTCTTC
D gene: -; V gene: TRBV4-1; clone size: few; J gene: TRBJ1-4; CDR3 protein: CASSQLADLWEKLFF; CDR3 DNA: TGCGCCAGCAGCCAATTGGCTGACTTATGGGAAAAACTGTTTTTT
D gene: TRBD1; V gene: TRBV20-1; clone size: few; J gene: TRBJ2-7; CDR3 protein: CSARPGGTGAGEQYF; CDR3 DNA: TGCAGTGCCCGACCAGGGGGGACAGGGGCTGGCGAGCAGTACTTC